These 2 T cell receptor beta chains were all obtained from the same sample, sequenced in a study of cytotoxic CD8 clonotypes in ibrutinib-treated CLL. This table comes from immunoSEQ multiplex PCR, and its TCRdb copy is limited to in-frame clones, with some not included. This table has about 84,000 clones, about 86% appearing once. The specimen was PBMCs, collected before ibrutinib treatment. The receptors here all came from a human donor with chronic lymphocytic leukemia.

V usage is TRBV7-2 and J usage is TRBJ2-7; D possibly uses TRBD1 or TRBD2 (5 bases each). The CDR3 spans 15 residues. Germline CDR1 reads SGHTA; CDR2 reads FQGNSA. V lost 4 bases, J lost 2 bases, and 15 bases lay in between. The CDR3 nucleotides are TGTGCCAGCAGCTACCTTGGGGGAACTCCCTACGAGCAGTACTTC. Translated, it gives CASSYLGGTPYEQYF.

CDR3 DNA: TGTGCCAGCAGCCTCAACTACGAGCAGTACTTC. Translating gives CASSLNYEQYF. The chain combines TRBV7-8 with TRBJ2-7; no firm D call. The CDR3 is 11 amino acids. The germline gives CDR1 SGHVS, CDR2 FQNEAQ. V lost 5 bases and J 3 bases, leaving 5 bases between the germline ends.